One and the same sample provided the 14 T cell receptor beta chains below, sequenced in a study of blood T cell repertoires in COVID-19. The repertoire was sequenced with immunoSEQ multiplex PCR; TCRdb's copy has only in-frame clones and lacks some. Counted here are about 270,000 clones, 80% to 90% occurring once; the ten biggest clones make up approximately 11%. Sequences were obtained from peripheral blood. These receptors all stem from a woman aged 70 to 79 with acute or convalescent COVID-19.

This sequence joins TRBV6-5 and TRBJ1-5; D perhaps matches TRBD1 (5 bases). Trimming left V 6 bases short and J 2 bases short, with 11 bases between. The CDR3 is 14 residues long. Germline V gene data show CDR1 as MNHEY and CDR2 as SVGAGI. Here the CDR3 DNA reads TGTGCCAGCAGGACCAGGGTGGGCAATCAGCCCCAGCATTTT. Protein: CASRTRVGNQPQHF.

The chain recombines TRBV14 with TRBJ2-6; possible D gene TRBD2, 6 bases. CDR1 is SGHDN, CDR2 FVKESK, per germline. CDR3 length: 18 amino acids. Trimming left V 1 base short and J 4 bases short, with 17 bases between. CDR3: CASSQARRQDYGANVLTF. CDR3 bases: TGTGCCAGCAGCCAAGCAAGGCGGCAGGACTACGGGGCCAACGTCCTGACTTTC.

The CDR3 sequence: CASSLERGGNTF. The CDR3 DNA follows: TGTGCCAGCAGCTTAGAGAGGGGGGGTAACACCTTC. V gene TRBV11-2 combines with J gene TRBJ1-2, with a weak D call TRBD1 (6 bases). This CDR3 region has 12 residues. Germline CDR1 is SGHAT and CDR2 is FQNNGV. V shed 0 bases and J shed 12 bases, with 11 bases lying between them.

This clone has more than one count but fewer than ten. The CDR3 DNA follows: TGTGCCAGCAGCCCGGGACAGCTGAACACCGGGGAGCTGTTTTTT. Residues: CASSPGQLNTGELFF. V gene TRBV7-9 combines with J gene TRBJ2-2, with 7 bases matching TRBD1. Germline V gene sequence: CDR1 SEHNR, CDR2 FQNEAQ (reference sequence). This CDR3 is 15 amino acids long. With V trimmed by 5 bases and J by 1 base, 4 bases remained unmatched.

This chain links TRBV5-1 with TRBJ2-1, with TRBD1 matching 7 bases. Germline assignment: CDR1 SGHRS and CDR2 YFSETQ. There are 14 residues in the CDR3. V lost 4 bases and J lost 4; bases outside the gene matches: 5. DNA for the CDR3: TGCGCCAGCAGCGTCCGGGACAGTTACAATGAGCAGTTCTTC. As protein: CASSVRDSYNEQFF. The entire variable domain, with the rest obtained from reference TRBV5-1 and TRBJ2-1, is as follows: KAGVTQTPRYLIKTRGQQVTLSCSPISGHRSVSWYQQTPGQGLQFLFEYFSETQRNKGNFPGRFSGRQFSNSRSEMNVSTLELGDSALYLCASSVRDSYNEQFFGPGTRLTVL.

CDR3 residues: CASGRGVSGYTF. The CDR3 DNA reads TGTGCCAGCGGCCGGGGGGTATCTGGCTACACCTTC. The chain employs TRBV6-5 and TRBJ1-2; D perhaps matches TRBD1 (5 bases). V lost 8 bases, J lost 7 bases, and 14 bases lay in between. Germline V CDR1 and CDR2: MNHEY, SVGAGI. The CDR3 sequence is 12 residues long.

The rearrangement joins TRBV5-1 to TRBJ1-1; 8 bases are shared with TRBD1. Germline V gives CDR1 SGHRS, CDR2 YFSETQ. The CDR3 length is 14 residues. Trimming cost V 2 bases and J 3 bases; bases outside gene matches: 3. The CDR3 loop is CASSFTQGDTEAFF. CDR3 nucleotides: TGCGCCAGCAGCTTCACACAGGGGGACACTGAAGCTTTCTTT.

The rearrangement uses TRBV6-5 and TRBJ2-5; D may be TRBD2 (6 bases). CDR3 length equals 12 residues. V lost 7 bases and J 3 bases, leaving 9 bases between the germline ends. Germline V gives CDR1 MNHEY, CDR2 SVGAGI. CDR3: CASTPGEETQYF. The CDR3 bases are TGTGCCAGCACCCCGGGGGAAGAGACCCAGTACTTC.

The chain carries TRBV27 and TRBJ2-3; 7 bases agree with TRBD2. Germline V CDR1 and CDR2: MNHEY, SMNVEV (reference sequence). V dropped 8 bases and J dropped 3; count of bases not matched to a gene: 2. This CDR3 has 12 residues. CDR3 sequence reads: CASSGGTDTQYF. Here the CDR3 DNA reads TGTGCCAGCTCGGGGGGAACAGATACGCAGTATTTT.

This clone turned up a few times. V usage is TRBV6-1 and J usage is TRBJ2-5; D possibly corresponds to TRBD1 (5 bases). V shed 4 bases and J shed 2 bases, with 17 bases lying between them. The CDR3 runs 16 residues. Germline CDR1 reads MNHNS; CDR2 reads SASEGT. The CDR3 spells CASSGDRMPPQETQYF. DNA of the CDR3: TGTGCCAGCAGTGGCGACAGAATGCCCCCACAAGAGACCCAGTACTTC.

V is TRBV2 and J is TRBJ2-2; TRBD2 is a possible D gene (5 bases). Between the trimmed V and J ends, which lost 8 bases and 1 base, there was a span of 11 bases. Germline V CDR1 and CDR2: SNHLY, FYNNEI. This CDR3 has 14 residues. For the CDR3, the DNA is TGTGCCAGCTTGGCTAGCAAGAACACCGGGGAGCTGTTTTTT. Protein sequence: CASLASKNTGELFF.

V and J are TRBV5-4 and TRBJ2-5, with TRBD2 identical over 10 bases. The CDR3 consists of 15 residues. Germline CDR1 reads SGHNT; CDR2 reads YYREEE (reference sequence). The V segment lost 4 bases and the J segment 5 bases; nucleotides outside the gene matches: 8. The CDR3 DNA sequence: TGTGCCAGCAGCAACCCTAGCGGGGGCGGGGAGACCCAGTACTTC. Encoded protein: CASSNPSGGGETQYF.

The chain couples TRBV2 to TRBJ1-2; no definite D call. Germline V gives CDR1 SNHLY, CDR2 FYNNEI. Trimming removed 6 bases at V and 1 base at J, with 12 bases between. This CDR3 contains 14 residues. The CDR3 region is CASRSSRLNYGYTF. In DNA form, the CDR3 reads TGTGCCAGCAGATCAAGCCGCCTTAACTATGGCTACACCTTC.

The rearrangement uses TRBV7-8 and TRBJ2-7; perhaps TRBD1 as D (5 bases). Trimming pared 7 bases from V and 0 bases from J, leaving 13 bases between. The CDR3 is 14 amino acids. Germline CDR1 is SGHVS and CDR2 is FQNEAQ. The CDR3 coding sequence is TGTGCCAGCATGTTGGGGCCCCGCTCCTACGAGCAGTACTTC. Amino acid sequence: CASMLGPRSYEQYF.